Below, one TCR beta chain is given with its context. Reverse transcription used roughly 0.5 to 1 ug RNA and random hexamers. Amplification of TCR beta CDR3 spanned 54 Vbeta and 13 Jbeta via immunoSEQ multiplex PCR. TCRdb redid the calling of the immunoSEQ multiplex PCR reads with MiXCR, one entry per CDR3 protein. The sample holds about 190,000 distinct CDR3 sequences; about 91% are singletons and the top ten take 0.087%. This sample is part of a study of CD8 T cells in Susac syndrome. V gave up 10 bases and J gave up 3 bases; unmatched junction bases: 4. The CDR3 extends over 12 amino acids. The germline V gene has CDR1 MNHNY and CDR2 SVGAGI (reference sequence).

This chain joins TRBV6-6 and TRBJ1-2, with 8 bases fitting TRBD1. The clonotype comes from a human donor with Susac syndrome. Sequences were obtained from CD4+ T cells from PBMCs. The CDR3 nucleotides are TGTGCCATCGCGGGACAGGACTATGGCTACACCTTC. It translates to CAIAGQDYGYTF.